This T cell receptor (beta chain) was obtained from a study of CD8+ T cells in alopecia areata. Turning to the study itself: The drug, tofacitinib, lasted 6 to 18 months, followed by 6 months off drug. Scoring of treated patients' severity used the percentage of affected scalp area.

Documented treatment: oral pan-JAK inhibitor, 5-10 mg twice daily. cDNA prepared by RNA extraction and subsequent reverse transcription served as the template for sequencing. TCRdb's copy holds only in-frame clones and misses some; the assay was immunoSEQ multiplex PCR. The profile shows 250,000 to 300,000 clones, over 45% of them singletons. The origin of this receptor is a human donor with alopecia areata. This specimen consisted of CD4+ T cells sorted from blood, obtained at week 24, from a patient treated with tofacitinib.

CDR3 nucleotides: TGTGCCAGCAGTGATTTAAGACCGTCAGGCTACACCTTC. This codes for CASSDLRPSGYTF. The chain carries TRBV2 and TRBJ1-2, with D uncertain. V shed 3 bases and J shed 8 bases, with 13 bases lying between them. This CDR3 has 13 residues. CDR1 is SNHLY, CDR2 FYNNEI, per germline.